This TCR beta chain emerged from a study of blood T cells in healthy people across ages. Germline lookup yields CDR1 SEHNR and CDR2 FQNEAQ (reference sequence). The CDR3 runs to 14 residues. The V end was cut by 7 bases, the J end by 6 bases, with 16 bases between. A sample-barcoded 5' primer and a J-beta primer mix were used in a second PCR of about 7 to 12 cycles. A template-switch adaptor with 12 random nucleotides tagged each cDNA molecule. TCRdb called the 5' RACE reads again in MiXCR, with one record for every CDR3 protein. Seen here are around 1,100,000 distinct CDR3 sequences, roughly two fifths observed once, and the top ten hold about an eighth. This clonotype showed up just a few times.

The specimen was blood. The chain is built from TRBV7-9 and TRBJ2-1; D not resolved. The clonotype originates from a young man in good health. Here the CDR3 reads CASTWKGEGNEQFF. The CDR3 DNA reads TGTGCCAGCACGTGGAAGGGCGAAGGCAATGAGCAGTTCTTC.